What follows are 21 T cell receptor beta chains derived from one specimen sequenced in a study of CD8+CD57+ T cells in acquired aplastic anemia. Both TCR beta VDJ combination and CDR3 sequence profiling were carried out. Genomic DNA was the template for this profiling. Via MiXCR, TCRdb re-called the reads, giving one row per CDR3 protein. The table records 50,000 to 65,000 distinct CDR3 sequences, roughly three fifths of them present only once. Selection for sequencing was limited to patients who had shown CD8+CD57+ cell expansion by flow cytometry. The specimen sequenced was sorted CD4+, CD8+, or CD8+CD57+ T cells (not recorded which) from PBMCs. Source of these receptors: a human donor with aplastic anemia.

This clonotype is medium-sized (0.01 to 0.1%) by share. The chain has TRBV7-7 and TRBJ2-1; no firm D call. Germline V CDR1 and CDR2: SSHAT, FNYEAQ (reference sequence). This CDR3 contains 11 residues. V lost 1 base to trimming and J lost 7 bases, with 2 bases between them. CDR3 DNA: TGTGCCAGCAGCTTAGATAATGAGCAGTTCTTC. It encodes CASSLDNEQFF.

Of note for this clonotype: Relative to the germline gene, one junction end is altered; a read error may explain this. This rearrangement joins TRBV2 to TRBJ1-5, with D uncertain. The CDR3 runs 14 residues. CDR1 SNHLY and CDR2 FYNNEI come from the germline V gene. CDR3 sequence: CVSSEDSGNQPQHF. The CDR3 nucleotides are TGTGTCAGCAGTGAAGATTCGGGGAATCAGCCCCAGCATTTT.

V and J are TRBV6-1 and TRBJ2-7; D is possibly TRBD2 (6 bases). The CDR3 sequence is 15 residues long. With 5 bases removed from V and 3 bases from J, the gap between germline ends came to 17 bases. CDR1 MNHNS and CDR2 SASEGT come from the germline V gene. The CDR3 bases are TGTGCCAGCAGTACCACAAATAGCGGTCTCTACGAGCAGTACTTC. Translation: CASSTTNSGLYEQYF.

V gene TRBV5-1 combines with J gene TRBJ2-7; 10 bases are shared with TRBD1. Germline CDR1 and CDR2: SGHRS and YFSETQ. This CDR3 contains 15 residues. The V segment lost 6 bases and the J segment 2 bases; nucleotides outside the gene matches: 8. In DNA, the CDR3 is TGCGCCAGCAATACTGGGACAGGGGTGACCTACGAGCAGTACTTC. It encodes CASNTGTGVTYEQYF.

This clonotype showed up just a few times. The chain recombines TRBV7-6 with TRBJ1-2; D remains ambiguous. V lost 6 bases and J lost 2, with 10 bases in between. The V gene's germline CDR1 is SGHVS and CDR2 FNYEAQ. The CDR3 is 13 amino acids. The CDR3 DNA reads as TGTGCCAGCAGTCCACAAGGGAACTATGGCTACACCTTC. Translation gives CASSPQGNYGYTF.

This clonotype occurred many times. The chain is built from TRBV20-1 and TRBJ2-1; the D is unclear. The length of the CDR3 is 11 residues. The germline V gene encodes CDR1 DFQATT and CDR2 SNEGSKA (reference sequence). V gave up 4 bases and J gave up 5 bases, with 6 bases separating them. This CDR3 is CSATINNEQFF. The CDR3 DNA is TGCAGTGCTACTATCAACAATGAGCAGTTCTTC.

In its sample, this clonotype was seen a few times. A read error may be the cause here, since a much bigger clone is one base away. This chain links TRBV7-6 with TRBJ2-1, with 9 bases that match TRBD2. The CDR3 covers 15 residues. Germline-derived CDR1 and CDR2 are SGHVS and FNYEAQ. CDR3 protein: CASSFSGSSYDEQFF. The CDR3 nucleotides are TGTGCCAGCAGCTTTAGCGGGAGCTCCTACGATGAGCAGTTCTTC.

This clonotype was recorded at least ten times. This chain links TRBV5-6 with TRBJ2-7; 9 nucleotides line up with TRBD2. CDR1 SGHDT and CDR2 YYEEEE come from the germline V gene. Trimming at V came to 6 bases and at J to 3 bases, leaving 7 bases not matched to a gene. The CDR3 consists of 14 residues. The CDR3 spells CASKSAGGLYEQYV. The CDR3, as DNA: TGTGCCAGCAAGTCCGCGGGGGGGCTCTACGAGCAGTACGTC.

This clonotype has at least ten counts. The CDR3 DNA reads as TGCAGTGCTCCCGACAGGGGATGGGGTGAAAAACTGTTTTTT. This sequence encodes CSAPDRGWGEKLFF. V and J are TRBV20-1 and TRBJ1-4; 8 bases are a match to TRBD1. Unmatched junction bases numbered 9, after V lost 5 bases and J lost 7 bases. CDR3 length equals 14 residues. Germline lookup yields CDR1 DFQATT and CDR2 SNEGSKA (reference sequence).

The chain uses TRBV7-7 and TRBJ1-2; TRBD1 agrees at 11 bases. V trimming: 5 bases; J trimming: 3 bases; junction bases outside the gene matches: 8. In germline, CDR1 is SSHAT, CDR2 FNYEAQ (reference sequence). The CDR3 runs 16 residues. The chain's CDR3 is CASSKDRGRGDYGYTF. The CDR3 nucleotides are TGTGCCAGCAGCAAGGACAGGGGGCGCGGGGACTATGGCTACACCTTC.

There are many counts of this clonotype. The J gene is TRBJ1-1, the V gene TRBV5-1, with unresolved D. This CDR3 has 12 amino acids. Germline V gene sequence: CDR1 SGHRS, CDR2 YFSETQ. V was trimmed by 4 bases and J by 2 bases, leaving 6 bases between them. The CDR3 DNA reads as TGCGCCAGCAGCATGACAAACACTGAAGCTTTCTTT. Translation: CASSMTNTEAFF.

The chain is built from TRBV19 and TRBJ1-1; D gene uncertain. Germline V lookup: CDR1 LNHDA, CDR2 SQIVND (reference sequence). V lost 6 bases, J lost 1 base, and 15 bases lay in between. The CDR3 is made up of 15 amino acids. The CDR3 sequence is CASRKIPGENTEAFF. The CDR3 nucleotides are TGTGCCAGTAGGAAAATACCGGGAGAGAACACTGAAGCTTTCTTT.

This clonotype was seen more than once but under ten times. J is TRBJ1-1 and V is TRBV29-1, with 8 nucleotides matching TRBD1. There are 13 residues in the CDR3. V shed 3 bases and J 5 bases; nucleotides not matched to a gene: 5. The germline gives CDR1 SQVTM, CDR2 ANQGSEA. CDR3 residues: CSVEVDRATEAFF. The CDR3 region has the DNA TGCAGCGTTGAGGTGGACAGGGCAACTGAAGCTTTCTTT.

This clonotype was seen more than once but under ten times. The V gene is TRBV29-1, the J gene TRBJ2-5; D remains ambiguous. Trimming removed 4 bases at V and 5 bases at J, with 2 bases between. CDR3 length equals 9 residues. CDR1 and CDR2 (germline): SQVTM, ANQGSEA. CDR3 region: CSVGETQYF. DNA for the CDR3: TGCAGCGTTGGCGAGACCCAGTACTTC. Full variable domain (remainder filled in from reference TRBV29-1 and TRBJ2-5): SAVISQKPSRDICQRGTSLTIQCQVDSQVTMMFWYRQQPGQSLTLIATANQGSEATYESGFVIDKFPISRPNLTFSTLTVSNMSPEDSSIYLCSVGETQYFGPGTRLLVL.

For this clonotype: This may be a read error: a much more frequent sequence differs by one nucleotide. V and J are TRBV4-2 and TRBJ2-1; perhaps TRBD2 as D (6 bases). This CDR3 region has 15 residues. Germline values: CDR1 LGHNA, CDR2 YNFKEQ. V gave up 3 bases and J gave up 2 bases, with 11 bases separating them. The CDR3 is CASSQDGGPYNEQFF. As DNA, the CDR3 is TGTGCCAGCAGCCAGGACGGGGGACCCTACAATGAGCAGTTCTTC.

This clonotype was seen only once. The chain recombines TRBV20-1 with TRBJ1-5; the D is unclear. CDR1 DFQATT and CDR2 SNEGSKA come from the germline V gene (reference sequence). Trimming took 4 bases from V and 2 from J, leaving 12 bases between them. This CDR3 comprises 14 residues. As DNA, the CDR3 is TGCAGTGCTATTGGGAGTAGTGGCAATCAGCCCCAGCATTTT. Translated, it gives CSAIGSSGNQPQHF.

CDR3 in DNA: TGCAGCGGTTACGATGGGGGGGGGAAAAGTGTGACTGAAGCTTTCTTT. It yields the protein CSGYDGGGKSVTEAFF. The genes are TRBV29-1 and TRBJ1-1; maybe TRBD1 (5 bases). The CDR3 runs to 16 residues. Germline CDR1 and CDR2: SQVTM and ANQGSEA. Trimming removed 7 bases from V and 5 bases from J, with 26 bases in between.

In its sample, this clonotype was seen many times. The chain employs TRBV7-8 and TRBJ1-2; 7 bases map to TRBD1. This CDR3 contains 15 residues. The V segment lost 0 bases and the J segment 4 bases; nucleotides outside the gene matches: 5. Germline loops: CDR1 SGHVS, CDR2 FQNEAQ. CDR3 sequence (DNA): TGTGCCAGCAGCTTAGCCTCGACAGGGACCTATGGCTACACCTTC. Its translation is CASSLASTGTYGYTF.

V is TRBV29-1 and J is TRBJ2-1; D is perhaps TRBD1 or TRBD2 (6 bases each). The V gene's germline CDR1 is SQVTM and CDR2 ANQGSEA. The CDR3 sequence is 13 residues long. Trimming pared 7 bases from V and 3 bases from J, leaving 13 bases between. CDR3 sequence reads: CSGGAVGYNEQFF. As DNA, the CDR3 is TGCAGCGGGGGGGCCGTCGGCTACAATGAGCAGTTCTTC.

This clonotype appeared many times. V is TRBV20-1 and J is TRBJ2-5; 10 positions match TRBD2. Germline assignment: CDR1 DFQATT and CDR2 SNEGSKA (reference sequence). CDR3 length: 15 amino acids. The trim removed 4 bases at V and 0 bases at J, leaving 5 bases unmatched. This CDR3 reads CSATRLAGYQETQYF. CDR3 DNA: TGCAGTGCTACCCGACTAGCGGGTTACCAAGAGACCCAGTACTTC.

V is TRBV25-1 and J is TRBJ2-6; D unclear. The CDR3 has 16 amino acids. Germline values: CDR1 MGHDK, CDR2 SYGVNS. With 1 base removed from V and 0 bases from J, the gap between germline ends came to 7 bases. The CDR3 reads CASSESESSGANVLTF. The DNA of the CDR3 is TGTGCCAGCAGTGAATCGGAGTCCTCTGGGGCCAACGTCCTGACTTTC.